By share, the clone carrying this T cell receptor beta chain ranks as medium-sized. These data come from a study of spatial heterogeneity in lung cancer. Indicated time point: sample taken at primary tumor resection. Germline V gives CDR1 DFQATT, CDR2 SNEGSKA (reference sequence). This CDR3 region has 13 residues. Trimming left V 4 bases short and J 1 base short, with 10 bases between. TCRdb re-derived calls from the 5' RACE reads in MiXCR, one entry per CDR3 protein. The profile covers about 2,300 distinct CDR3 sequences, with 15% appearing a single time and around 25% taken by the ten largest. The source material was normal lung tissue next to the tumor, sampled at surgery. The chain joins TRBV20-1 to TRBJ1-1; D ambiguous. This TCR came from a male donor with early-stage non-small cell lung cancer. The CDR3 DNA is TGCAGTGCTAAGGTCTACCCGAACACTGAAGCTTTCTTT. This gives the protein CSAKVYPNTEAFF.